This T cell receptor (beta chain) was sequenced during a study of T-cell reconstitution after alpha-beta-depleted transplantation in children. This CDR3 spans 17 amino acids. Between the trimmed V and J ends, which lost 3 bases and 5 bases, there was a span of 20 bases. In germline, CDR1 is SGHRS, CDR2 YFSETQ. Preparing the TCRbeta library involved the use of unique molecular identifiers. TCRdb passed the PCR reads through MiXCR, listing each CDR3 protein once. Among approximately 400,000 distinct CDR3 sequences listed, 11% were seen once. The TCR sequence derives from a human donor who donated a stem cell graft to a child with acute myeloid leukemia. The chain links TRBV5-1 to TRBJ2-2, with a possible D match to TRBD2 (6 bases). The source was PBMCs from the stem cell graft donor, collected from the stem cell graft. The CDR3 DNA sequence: TGCGCCAGCAGCTCCAACACTAGCCCCGGTTCGACCGGGGAGCTGTTTTTT. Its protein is CASSSNTSPGSTGELFF.